The source of this T cell receptor beta chain is a study of cytomegalovirus exposure and HLA in healthy donors. General study findings and limits: Later on, a genetic analysis was performed. It linked a missense variant in DCLRE1C with V- and J-gene trimming of TCR beta.

Germline lookup yields CDR1 SGHVS and CDR2 FNYEAQ. The germline V and J ends were trimmed by 5 bases and 5 bases, with 8 bases remaining between them. CDR3 length: 12 amino acids. The primer mix had 60 Vbeta and 13 Jbeta primers. The repertoire was sequenced with immunoSEQ multiplex PCR; TCRdb's copy has only in-frame clones and lacks some. This repertoire shows under 200,000 clones, around 65% found once; its top ten account for about 2.9%. This clone was detected a few times. Its antigen is unknown. The sample taken for sequencing was PBMCs. This chain links TRBV7-6 with TRBJ2-3; D not certain. This TCR was recovered from a woman in her 40s in good health and CMV-seropositive. CDR3 coding DNA: TGTGCCAGCAGCCTACTTGGAGATACGCAGTATTTT. Encoded protein: CASSLLGDTQYF.